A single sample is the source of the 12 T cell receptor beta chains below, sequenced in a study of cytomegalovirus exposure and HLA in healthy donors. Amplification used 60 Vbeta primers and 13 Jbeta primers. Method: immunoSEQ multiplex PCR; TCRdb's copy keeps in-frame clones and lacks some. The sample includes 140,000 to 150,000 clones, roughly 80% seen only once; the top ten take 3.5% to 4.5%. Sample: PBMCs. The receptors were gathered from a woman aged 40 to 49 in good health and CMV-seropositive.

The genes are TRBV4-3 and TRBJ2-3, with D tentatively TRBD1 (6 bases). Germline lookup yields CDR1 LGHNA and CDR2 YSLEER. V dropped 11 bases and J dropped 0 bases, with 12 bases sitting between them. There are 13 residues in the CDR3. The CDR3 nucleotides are TGCGCCTCTCTGGACAGAAGCACAGATACGCAGTATTTT. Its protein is CASLDRSTDTQYF.

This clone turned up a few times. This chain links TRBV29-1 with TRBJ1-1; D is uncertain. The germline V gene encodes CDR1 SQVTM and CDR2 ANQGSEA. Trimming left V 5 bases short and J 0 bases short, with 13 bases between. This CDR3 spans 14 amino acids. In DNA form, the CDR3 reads TGCAGCGTTTCGGGGAACAGTCTGAACACTGAAGCTTTCTTT. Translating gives CSVSGNSLNTEAFF.

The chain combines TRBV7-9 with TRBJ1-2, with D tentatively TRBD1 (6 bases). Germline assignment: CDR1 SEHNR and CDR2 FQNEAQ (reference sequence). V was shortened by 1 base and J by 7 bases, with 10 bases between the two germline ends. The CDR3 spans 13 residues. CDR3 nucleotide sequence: TGTGCCAGCAGCTTAGAAGCAGGGGTTGGCTACACCTTC. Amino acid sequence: CASSLEAGVGYTF.

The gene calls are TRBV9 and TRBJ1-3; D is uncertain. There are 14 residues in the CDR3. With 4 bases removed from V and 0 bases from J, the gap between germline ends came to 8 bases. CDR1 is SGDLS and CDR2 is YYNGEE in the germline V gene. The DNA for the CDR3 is TGTGCCAGCAGCCGTGGGAGCTCTGGAAACACCATATATTTT. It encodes CASSRGSSGNTIYF.

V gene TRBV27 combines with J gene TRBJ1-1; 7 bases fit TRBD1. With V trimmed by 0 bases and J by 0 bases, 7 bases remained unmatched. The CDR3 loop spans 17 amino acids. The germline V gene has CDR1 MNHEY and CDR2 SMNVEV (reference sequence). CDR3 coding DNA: TGTGCCAGCAGTTTATCTTCCGGGACAGCAGTGAACACTGAAGCTTTCTTT. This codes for CASSLSSGTAVNTEAFF.

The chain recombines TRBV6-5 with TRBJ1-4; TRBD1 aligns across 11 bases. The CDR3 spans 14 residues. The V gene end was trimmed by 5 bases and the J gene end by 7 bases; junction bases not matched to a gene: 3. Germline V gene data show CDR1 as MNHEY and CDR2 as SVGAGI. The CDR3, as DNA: TGTGCCAGCAGTGGACAGGGGGCTGGTGAAAAACTGTTTTTT. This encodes CASSGQGAGEKLFF.

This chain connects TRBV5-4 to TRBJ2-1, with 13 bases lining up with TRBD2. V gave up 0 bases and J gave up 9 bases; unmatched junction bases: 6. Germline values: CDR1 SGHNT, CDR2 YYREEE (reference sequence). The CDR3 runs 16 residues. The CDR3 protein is CASSLAGLAGSGEQFF. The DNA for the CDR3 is TGTGCCAGCAGCTTGGCGGGACTAGCGGGGAGCGGTGAGCAGTTCTTC.

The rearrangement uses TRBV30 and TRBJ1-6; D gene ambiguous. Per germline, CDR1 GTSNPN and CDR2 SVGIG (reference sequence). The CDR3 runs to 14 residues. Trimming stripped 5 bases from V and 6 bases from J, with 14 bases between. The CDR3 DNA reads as TGTGCCTGGGAGCCGGGAAGCAGTAATTCACCCCTCCACTTT. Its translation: CAWEPGSSNSPLHF.

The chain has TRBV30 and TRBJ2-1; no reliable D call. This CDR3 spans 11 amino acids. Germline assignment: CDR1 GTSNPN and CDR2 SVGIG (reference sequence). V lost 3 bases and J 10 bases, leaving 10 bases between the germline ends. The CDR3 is CAWRSPREQFF. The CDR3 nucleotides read TGTGCCTGGAGGTCACCCCGGGAGCAGTTCTTC.

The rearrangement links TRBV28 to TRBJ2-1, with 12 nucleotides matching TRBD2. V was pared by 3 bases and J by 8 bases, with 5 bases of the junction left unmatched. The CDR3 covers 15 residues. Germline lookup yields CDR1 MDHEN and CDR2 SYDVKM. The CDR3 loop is CASSLPTSGRYEQFF. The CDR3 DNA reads TGTGCCAGCAGTTTGCCTACTAGCGGGAGGTATGAGCAGTTCTTC. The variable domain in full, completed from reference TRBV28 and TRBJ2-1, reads DVKVTQSSRYLVKRTGEKVFLECVQDMDHENMFWYRQDPGLGLRLIYFSYDVKMKEKGDIPEGYSVSREKKERFSLILESASTNQTSMYLCASSLPTSGRYEQFFGPGTRLTVL.

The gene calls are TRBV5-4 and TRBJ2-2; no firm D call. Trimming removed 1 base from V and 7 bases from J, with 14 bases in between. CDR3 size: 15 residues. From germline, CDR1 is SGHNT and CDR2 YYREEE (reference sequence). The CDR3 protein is CASSLSITSGGELFF. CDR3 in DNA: TGTGCCAGCAGCTTGTCCATTACCTCGGGCGGGGAGCTGTTTTTT.

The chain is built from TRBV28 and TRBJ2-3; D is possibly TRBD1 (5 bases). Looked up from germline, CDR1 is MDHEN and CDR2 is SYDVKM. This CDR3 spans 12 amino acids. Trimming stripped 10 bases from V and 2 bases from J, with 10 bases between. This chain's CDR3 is CATQTDTDTQYF. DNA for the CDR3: TGTGCCACCCAGACAGACACAGATACGCAGTATTTT.